This TCR beta chain is drawn from a study of OX40 agonist ivuxolimab in advanced cancers. Findings and caveats of the study: With doses of 0.1-3.0 mg/kg, partial responders showed among the lowest clonal expansion. Some patients who did not respond also had low normalized T-cell clonal expansion.

Trimming removed 5 bases at V and 0 bases at J, with 10 bases between. This CDR3 region has 15 residues. From germline, CDR1 is MNHEY and CDR2 SVGAGI. About this clone: Its antigen is currently unknown.

Profiling relied on immunoSEQ multiplex PCR, and the TCRdb table lists in-frame clones only, not all of them. There are some 80,000 clones in the sample; roughly 84% occur only once, and around 0.7% lies in the top ten. The sequences come from CD4+ or CD8+ T cells sorted from blood, collected in a trial of the OX40 agonist ivuxolimab. The clonotype was recovered from an adult with an advanced solid tumor such as melanoma, head and neck, liver or kidney cancer. The gene calls are TRBV6-5 and TRBJ1-4, with D possibly being TRBD1 (6 bases). CDR3 residues: CASSRNRATNEKLFF. The CDR3 DNA follows: TGTGCCAGCAGTAGAAACAGGGCAACTAATGAAAAACTGTTTTTT.